In this sample, the clone carrying this T cell receptor (beta chain) turned up many times. TCRdb processed the 5' RACE reads anew with MiXCR; each CDR3 protein has one entry. This table holds about 41,000 distinct CDR3 sequences, 14% found once. These data are taken from a study of neurological immune-mediated disorders. Germline CDR1 and CDR2: SNHLY and FYNNEI. There are 14 residues in the CDR3. V was clipped by 5 bases and J by 2 bases, with 13 bases between them. For the sorted libraries, roughly 1 million CD4+ or CD8+ T cells were used. The V call is TRBV2, the J call TRBJ2-7; the D gene is possibly TRBD2 (6 bases). The sample taken for sequencing was CD4+ T cells from blood. The receptor was derived from a woman aged 60 to 75 with HTLV-1-associated myelopathy (HAM/TSP). The CDR3 region has the DNA TGTGCCAGCAGTAGACTAGTCACCGCCTACGAGCAGTACTTC. It is translated as CASSRLVTAYEQYF.